This record looks at one T cell receptor beta chain sequence and its context. No antigen is known for it. These data are taken from a study of shared clonotypes between healthy human individuals. Points from the study as a whole: Estimated richness values were generally larger in naive subsets than in memory subsets.

From CD4+ cells came CD45RA+ naive and CD45RA-negative memory subsets. Per sorted-subset replicate PCR, input was 150 to 250 ng DNA, representing about 32,000 T cell genomes. Sequenced by immunoSEQ multiplex PCR; TCRdb stores in-frame clones only, minus some. The table has over a million clones, around 97% seen once. Input material: naive CD4+ T cells sorted from blood. Subset defined: CD45RA+ positively selected. The sequence was obtained from a man aged 30 to 45 in good health.

DNA for the CDR3: TGCGCCAGCAGCTCGACAGCAACCACAGATACGCAGTATTTT. Translation gives CASSSTATTDTQYF. This rearrangement joins TRBV5-1 to TRBJ2-3, with TRBD1 as a possible D gene (5 bases). The CDR3 is made up of 14 amino acids. Germline CDR1 is SGHRS and CDR2 is YFSETQ. V gave up 3 bases and J gave up 2 bases, with 10 bases separating them.